This T cell receptor (beta chain) was retrieved from a study of T cell responses to AZD1222 COVID-19 vaccine. Concerning this clone: What it binds is unknown.

TCRdb keeps only in-frame clones here, not all; method: immunoSEQ multiplex PCR. The table includes under 150,000 clones, just over 85% detected once. Germline V CDR1 and CDR2: LNHNV, YYDKDF (reference sequence). CDR3 length: 16 residues. V was clipped by 6 bases and J by 0 bases; unmatched bases: 6. Study findings and constraints: Baseline serology detected seropositivity in only 5 or 6 AZD1222 recipients. The donor cohort was predominantly white British with a female majority, and clonal diversity may have been underestimated. Spike was spanned by vaccine-associated CD4 TCRs, which were dominant at 160-218 and 743-854. Reports indicate that nearly half of spike-specific TCRs are directed at unmutated variant regions.

The material was peripheral blood, obtained on day 0 of MenACWY control vaccination. The receptor comes from an adult in good health. V gene TRBV15 combines with J gene TRBJ1-1; 11 bases agree with TRBD1. The CDR3 coding sequence is TGTGCCACCAGGAGCCGGGACAGGGGGTTGAACACTGAAGCTTTCTTT. Amino acids: CATRSRDRGLNTEAFF.